Below are 16 T cell receptor beta chains sequenced from a single sample in a study of Ad26.COV2.S vaccination and SARS-CoV-2 variants. Noted treatment: roughly 20 received Ad26.COV2.S at low or high dose, single or two shots; about 5 received placebo; per-sample allocation not given. Sampling was performed 63 days after the first vaccine or placebo injection. Repertoires were generated with immunoSEQ multiplex PCR, while TCRdb's copy carries only in-frame clones and drops some. The table has roughly 320,000 clones, 85% seen once. This specimen consisted of peripheral blood, obtained in a trial of Ad26.COV2.S vaccine versus placebo. Receptors originate from a person aged 18-60 years who received the Ad26.COV2.S COVID-19 vaccine or a placebo.

The chain carries TRBV12-3 or TRBV12-4 and TRBJ1-1, with a weak D call TRBD1 (5 bases). V lost 9 bases, J lost 5 bases, and 13 bases lay in between. The CDR3 is 12 amino acids. In nucleotides, the CDR3 is TGTGCCAGTGACCGGGGGGGAACTGAAGCTTTCTTT. It specifies CASDRGGTEAFF.

The chain recombines TRBV4-1 with TRBJ2-1; D is unclear. The V and J ends lost 0 bases and 8 bases respectively, with 5 bases between them. Germline-derived CDR1 and CDR2 are MGHRA and YSYEKL. The CDR3 runs to 12 residues. CDR3 coding DNA: TGCGCCAGCAGCCAAGATCCCGATGAGCAGTTCTTC. Its protein product is CASSQDPDEQFF.

The chain employs TRBV10-1 and TRBJ1-2, with D maybe TRBD1 (5 bases). The V and J ends lost 6 bases and 1 base respectively, with 12 bases between them. Germline CDR1 and CDR2: WNHNN and SYGVQD (reference sequence). This CDR3 is 14 amino acids long. The CDR3 spells CASRLTGSNYGYTF. The CDR3 nucleotides are TGCGCCAGCAGGCTAACAGGTAGTAACTATGGCTACACCTTC.

The chain carries TRBV9 and TRBJ2-1, with D perhaps being TRBD1 or TRBD2 (5 bases each). CDR3 length equals 14 residues. The V end was cut by 3 bases, the J end by 5 bases, with 12 bases between. Germline CDR1 and CDR2: SGDLS and YYNGEE. The CDR3, as DNA: TGTGCCAGCAGCGGGGCAGGGCGGGACAATGAGCAGTTCTTC. Translation: CASSGAGRDNEQFF. The full variable domain, its missing parts supplied by reference TRBV9 and TRBJ2-1, is DSGVTQTPKHLITATGQRVTLRCSPRSGDLSVYWYQQSLDQGLQFLIQYYNGEERAKGNILERFSAQQFPDLHSELNLSSLELGDSALYFCASSGAGRDNEQFFGPGTRLTVL.

The rearrangement links TRBV28 to TRBJ1-1; D remains unclear. CDR1 and CDR2 (germline): MDHEN, SYDVKM. The CDR3 sequence is 13 residues long. V was shortened by 1 base and J by 5 bases, with 8 bases between the two germline ends. The CDR3: CASSLSGGTEAFF. The CDR3 DNA reads as TGTGCCAGCAGTTTATCCGGAGGGACTGAAGCTTTCTTT.

The V and J genes are TRBV9 and TRBJ2-1; 11 bases agree with TRBD2. The junction had 4 bases not matched to a gene; V was cut back by 2 bases and J by 0 bases. This CDR3 comprises 17 residues. CDR1 and CDR2 from the germline V gene are SGDLS and YYNGEE. CDR3 nucleotides: TGTGCCAGCAGCGTGCTAGCGGGGGGAAGCTCCTACAATGAGCAGTTCTTC. Translating it yields CASSVLAGGSSYNEQFF.

V gene TRBV3-1 (or the pseudogene TRBV3-2) combines with J gene TRBJ2-7; no definite D call. The germline V gene encodes CDR1 LGHDT and CDR2 YNNKEL (reference sequence). Between the trimmed V and J ends, which lost 1 base and 2 bases, there was a span of 12 bases. The CDR3 sequence is 15 residues long. DNA for the CDR3: TGTGCCAGCAGCCAAGGTAGGGCAGTCACCTACGAGCAGTACTTC. Protein: CASSQGRAVTYEQYF.

This rearrangement joins TRBV7-6 to TRBJ2-2, with D perhaps TRBD2 (6 bases). V lost 3 bases to trimming and J lost 4 bases, with 9 bases between them. Germline CDR1 is SGHVS and CDR2 is FNYEAQ. This CDR3 has 14 amino acids. The CDR3 DNA is TGTGCCAGCAGCTTTCTACTAGCCACCGGGGAGCTGTTTTTT. Translated, it gives CASSFLLATGELFF.

The chain links TRBV28 to TRBJ2-5, with a tentative D call TRBD2 (6 bases). Between the trimmed V and J ends, which lost 7 bases and 0 bases, there was a span of 15 bases. Germline V gene sequence: CDR1 MDHEN, CDR2 SYDVKM. The length of the CDR3 is 15 residues. The CDR3, as DNA: TGTGCCAGCATGGGGTCTAGCGCGTACCAAGAGACCCAGTACTTC. It is translated as CASMGSSAYQETQYF.

This chain joins TRBV4-1 and TRBJ2-1; a possible D gene is TRBD1 (5 bases). Germline-derived CDR1 and CDR2 are MGHRA and YSYEKL. CDR3 length: 13 amino acids. Trimming took 1 base from V and 9 from J, leaving 10 bases between them. The CDR3 DNA follows: TGCGCCAGCAGCCAAGTCCTTAGGGGTGAGCAGTTCTTC. Protein sequence: CASSQVLRGEQFF.

The chain joins TRBV5-5 to TRBJ2-5; unclear D gene. There are 13 residues in the CDR3. CDR1 is SGHKS and CDR2 is YYEKEE in the germline V gene (reference sequence). Trimming left V 1 base short and J 5 bases short, with 9 bases between. The CDR3 DNA reads as TGTGCCAGCAGCTTGAGTTCGTCGGAGACCCAGTACTTC. This codes for CASSLSSSETQYF.

V gene TRBV6-8 combines with J gene TRBJ2-3; a possible D gene is TRBD2 (6 bases). Trimming took off 3 bases at V and 1 base at J, with 11 bases between the two ends. This CDR3 is 15 amino acids long. The V gene's germline CDR1 is MNHGY and CDR2 SAAAGT. CDR3 protein: CASSYRTGGTDTQYF. The CDR3 DNA sequence: TGTGCCAGCAGTTATAGGACGGGGGGCACAGATACGCAGTATTTT.

The V call is TRBV7-9, the J call TRBJ1-4; D remains unclear. The CDR3 has 13 amino acids. Looked up from germline, CDR1 is SEHNR and CDR2 is FQNEAQ (reference sequence). Trimming stripped 5 bases from V and 8 bases from J, with 12 bases between. Written as DNA, the CDR3 is TGTGCCAGCAGCGAAAAAACGGGAGAAAAACTGTTTTTT. This encodes CASSEKTGEKLFF.

The chain recombines TRBV4-1 with TRBJ1-3; 7 bases map to TRBD1. Germline lookup yields CDR1 MGHRA and CDR2 YSYEKL. The CDR3 runs to 16 residues. The V and J ends lost 2 bases and 1 base, in that order; junction bases with no gene match: 5. The CDR3 loop reads CASSQSRGRSGNTIYF. CDR3 bases: TGCGCCAGCAGCCAATCAAGGGGGCGGTCTGGAAACACCATATATTTT.

This chain uses TRBV7-3 with TRBJ1-6, with unresolved D. Germline V CDR1 and CDR2: SGHTA, FQGTGA. The CDR3 covers 15 residues. V was shortened by 6 bases and J by 8 bases, with 17 bases between the two germline ends. The CDR3 nucleotides are TGTGCCAGCAGGAATTCGAAGACACTTCATTCACCCCTCCACTTT. This translates into CASRNSKTLHSPLHF.

The J gene is TRBJ1-6, the V gene TRBV9; D unresolved. CDR1 SGDLS and CDR2 YYNGEE come from the germline V gene. The V gene lost 5 bases and the J gene lost 5 bases, with 8 bases spanning the gap. This CDR3 spans 13 amino acids. CDR3 DNA: TGTGCCAGCAGTTCCGCGAATAATTCACCCCTCCACTTT. Protein sequence: CASSSANNSPLHF.